This is a list of T cell receptor beta chains from one sample in a study of shared clonotypes between healthy human individuals. Assay: immunoSEQ multiplex PCR; the TCRdb copy retains only in-frame clones and omits some. In the table there are hundreds of thousands of clones, under 80% of which are singletons. The sample consisted of memory CD4+ T cells sorted from blood. Source of these receptors: a woman aged 30 to 39 in good health. CDR3s include the opening cysteine and the closing phenylalanine or tryptophan. A D gene is named only where the DNA matches it firmly. A clone size is listed for some rows: how often the clone was seen (once, few, many), or a class if it is expanded.

d_call: TRBD2
clone_size: -
v_call: TRBV28
j_call: TRBJ2-5
cdr3_aa: CASSPGLAGGPTTRETQYF
cdr3_nt: TGTGCCAGCAGTCCGGGACTAGCGGGAGGGCCAACTACTCGAGAGACCCAGTACTTC

d_call: TRBD1
clone_size: many
v_call: TRBV6-5
j_call: TRBJ2-7
cdr3_aa: CASWTGLGEQYF
cdr3_nt: TGTGCCAGCTGGACAGGGCTAGGAGAGCAGTACTTC

d_call: -
clone_size: -
v_call: TRBV7-9
j_call: TRBJ2-1
cdr3_aa: CASSLGPDHEQFF
cdr3_nt: TGTGCCAGCAGCTTAGGCCCAGACCATGAGCAGTTCTTC

d_call: -
clone_size: -
v_call: TRBV5-1
j_call: TRBJ1-1
cdr3_aa: CASSLSAGMNTEAFF
cdr3_nt: TGCGCCAGCAGCTTGTCTGCCGGAATGAACACTGAAGCTTTCTTT

d_call: -
clone_size: -
v_call: TRBV7-9
j_call: TRBJ1-3
cdr3_aa: CASSSLYPGGSGNTIYF
cdr3_nt: TGTGCCAGCAGCTCCCTTTACCCAGGAGGGTCTGGAAACACCATATATTTT

d_call: -
clone_size: -
v_call: TRBV5-1
j_call: TRBJ2-1
cdr3_aa: CASSLASDSYNEQFF
cdr3_nt: TGCGCCAGCAGCTTGGCCTCCGACTCCTACAATGAGCAGTTCTTC

d_call: TRBD1
clone_size: once
v_call: TRBV2
j_call: TRBJ2-2
cdr3_aa: CASRGQGTGELFF
cdr3_nt: TGTGCCAGCAGAGGACAGGGGACCGGGGAGCTGTTTTTT

d_call: TRBD2
clone_size: -
v_call: TRBV4-1
j_call: TRBJ2-7
cdr3_aa: CASSQDRGPSGTYEQYF
cdr3_nt: TGCGCCAGCAGCCAAGATCGCGGGCCTAGCGGGACCTACGAGCAGTACTTC

d_call: -
clone_size: -
v_call: TRBV5-1
j_call: TRBJ2-1
cdr3_aa: CASSFSSGSYNEQFF
cdr3_nt: TGCGCCAGCAGCTTCTCAAGTGGGTCCTACAATGAGCAGTTCTTC

d_call: -
clone_size: many
v_call: TRBV4-1
j_call: TRBJ2-7
cdr3_aa: CASSQSGLGRGRSYEQYF
cdr3_nt: TGCGCCAGCAGCCAATCGGGACTTGGGAGGGGGCGATCCTACGAGCAGTACTTC

d_call: -
clone_size: -
v_call: TRBV28
j_call: TRBJ2-3
cdr3_aa: CASSLLPGADTQYF
cdr3_nt: TGTGCCAGCAGTTTATTACCGGGAGCGGATACGCAGTATTTT

d_call: TRBD1
clone_size: -
v_call: TRBV19
j_call: TRBJ1-2
cdr3_aa: CASSIRSPGGGHGYTF
cdr3_nt: TGTGCCAGTAGTATACGTTCCCCCGGAGGGGGCCATGGCTACACCTTC

d_call: TRBD1
clone_size: few
v_call: TRBV14
j_call: TRBJ2-5
cdr3_aa: CASSQEPQGAVKTQYF
cdr3_nt: TGTGCCAGCAGCCAAGAGCCCCAGGGGGCGGTAAAGACCCAGTACTTC

d_call: TRBD1
clone_size: -
v_call: TRBV5-1
j_call: TRBJ1-5
cdr3_aa: CASSPGTENQPQHF
cdr3_nt: TGCGCCAGTTCTCCCGGGACAGAAAATCAGCCCCAGCATTTT

d_call: -
clone_size: many
v_call: TRBV9
j_call: TRBJ2-2
cdr3_aa: CASSLGGTGELFF
cdr3_nt: TGTGCCAGCAGCCTAGGAGGGACCGGGGAGCTGTTTTTT

d_call: TRBD1
clone_size: -
v_call: TRBV12-5
j_call: TRBJ2-5
cdr3_aa: CASGQGQGLGETQYF
cdr3_nt: TGTGCTAGTGGTCAGGGACAGGGGTTAGGAGAGACCCAGTACTTC

d_call: -
clone_size: -
v_call: TRBV7-2
j_call: TRBJ1-5
cdr3_aa: CASSPDRNSNQPQHF
cdr3_nt: TGTGCCAGCAGCCCAGACAGAAACTCCAATCAGCCCCAGCATTTT

d_call: -
clone_size: -
v_call: TRBV5-6
j_call: TRBJ2-7
cdr3_aa: CASSSGQFYEQYF
cdr3_nt: TGTGCCAGCAGCTCCGGACAGTTCTACGAGCAGTACTTC

d_call: TRBD1
clone_size: once
v_call: TRBV7-9
j_call: TRBJ1-1
cdr3_aa: CASRPAGGAQNTEAFF
cdr3_nt: TGTGCCAGCAGGCCCGCAGGGGGCGCGCAGAACACTGAAGCTTTCTTT

d_call: TRBD1
clone_size: -
v_call: TRBV28
j_call: TRBJ2-7
cdr3_aa: CASSLGGQGGEQYF
cdr3_nt: TGTGCCAGCAGTTTAGGGGGACAGGGCGGCGAGCAGTACTTC

d_call: -
clone_size: -
v_call: TRBV6-5
j_call: TRBJ1-1
cdr3_aa: CASSYLSGVDTEAFF
cdr3_nt: TGTGCCAGCAGTTACCTTTCGGGGGTTGACACTGAAGCTTTCTTT

d_call: TRBD1
clone_size: -
v_call: TRBV6-5
j_call: TRBJ2-1
cdr3_aa: CASREQGATGNEQFF
cdr3_nt: TGTGCCAGCAGGGAACAGGGGGCTACGGGGAATGAGCAGTTCTTC

d_call: TRBD2
clone_size: -
v_call: TRBV5-1
j_call: TRBJ2-7
cdr3_aa: CASSLGVAGLGEQYF
cdr3_nt: TGCGCCAGCAGCTTGGGGGTAGCGGGACTGGGCGAGCAGTACTTC

d_call: -
clone_size: once
v_call: TRBV6-1
j_call: TRBJ2-1
cdr3_aa: CATGYEQFF
cdr3_nt: TGTGCCACGGGGTATGAGCAGTTCTTC

d_call: -
clone_size: -
v_call: TRBV5-1
j_call: TRBJ2-1
cdr3_aa: CASSLLASAHNEQFF
cdr3_nt: TGCGCCAGCAGCTTGCTGGCTAGCGCCCACAATGAGCAGTTCTTC

d_call: TRBD2
clone_size: -
v_call: TRBV19
j_call: TRBJ2-7
cdr3_aa: CASSLRAGGDSYEQYF
cdr3_nt: TGTGCCAGTAGCCTTCGAGCGGGAGGGGACTCCTACGAGCAGTACTTC

d_call: -
clone_size: many
v_call: TRBV19
j_call: TRBJ2-2
cdr3_aa: CASSIDDLITGELFF
cdr3_nt: TGTGCCAGTAGTATAGATGACCTGATCACCGGGGAGCTGTTTTTT

d_call: -
clone_size: -
v_call: TRBV5-5
j_call: TRBJ1-4
cdr3_aa: CASSFSPEKLFF
cdr3_nt: TGTGCCAGCAGCTTCTCTCCCGAAAAACTGTTTTTT